This TCR delta chain is drawn from a study of gamma-delta T cells after stem cell transplantation. Germline values: CDR1 GEAIGNYY, CDR2 EKD. V dropped 2 bases and J dropped 0 bases, with 21 bases sitting between them. The CDR3 totals 18 residues. This clone has just a few counts. TCRdb ran CATT on the RT-PCR reads. Of 12,000 or so delta-chain clones in the sample, 1.3% were seen once. Sequences were obtained from gamma-delta T cells. This clonotype was sampled from a human donor. It is not recorded whose cells these are; they may come from a transplant donor. The chain carries TRDV2 and TRDJ1, with D unclear. CDR3 bases: TGTGCCTGTGACAAGCTTTCTCCCTCACCCAGTTACACCGATAAACTCATCTTT. This codes for CACDKLSPSPSYTDKLIF.